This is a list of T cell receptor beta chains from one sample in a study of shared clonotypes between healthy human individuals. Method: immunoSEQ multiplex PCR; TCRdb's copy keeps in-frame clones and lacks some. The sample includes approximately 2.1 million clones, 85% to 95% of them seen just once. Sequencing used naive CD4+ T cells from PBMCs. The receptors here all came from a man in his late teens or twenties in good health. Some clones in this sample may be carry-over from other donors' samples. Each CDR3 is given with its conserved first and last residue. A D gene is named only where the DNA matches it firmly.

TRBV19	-	CASRGASSYNEQFF
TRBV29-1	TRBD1	CSVVKQGTNTEAFF
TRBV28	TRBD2	CASSPRTSSYEQYF
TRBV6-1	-	CASRDTSGANVLTF
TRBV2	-	CASSARTDNQPQHF
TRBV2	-	CASSVQPNTEAFF
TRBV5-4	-	CASSRDEGEQYF
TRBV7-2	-	CASSLGLVDTGELFF
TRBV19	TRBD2	CASTKRLAEYNEQFF
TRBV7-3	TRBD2	CASSLISPVSGRGRDTQYF
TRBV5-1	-	CASSLAAVTMNTEAFF
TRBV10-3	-	CAISESKRGTEAFF
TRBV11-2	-	CASSFRALVTNTQYF
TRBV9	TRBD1	CASSLTGTGYYNEQFF
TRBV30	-	CAWTKGGSTDTQYF
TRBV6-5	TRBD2	CASSYAGVETQYF
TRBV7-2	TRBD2	CASSRSGIGYEQYF
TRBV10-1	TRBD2	CASSENLAVYTDTQYF
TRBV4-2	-	CASSQVQGNTEAFF
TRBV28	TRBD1	CASNQRQGTLSYGYTF
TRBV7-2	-	CASSLGSPNEQFF
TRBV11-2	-	CASSLDGGGTEAFF
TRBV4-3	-	CASSQEGSGTQYF
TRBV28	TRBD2	CASSSRTSGRANEQFF
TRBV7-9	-	CASSLDVGTEAFF
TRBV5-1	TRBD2	CASSLKREGVGEQYF
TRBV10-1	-	CASRILAESTGELFF
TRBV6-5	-	CASSYAYGTYEQYF
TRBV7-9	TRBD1	CASSTTGQVTGELFF
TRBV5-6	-	CASSVQGQSREQYF
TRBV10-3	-	CAISESNQGSEAFF
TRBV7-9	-	CASSLTEMNTEAFF
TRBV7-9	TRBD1	CASSVGTGFNEQYF
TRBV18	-	CASSPRKTARSGANVLTF
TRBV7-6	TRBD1	CASSPDRVGDEQYF
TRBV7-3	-	CASSRPGSPGANVLTF
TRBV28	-	CASSSPLPGGANTGELFF
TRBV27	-	CASSPRGSAGELFF
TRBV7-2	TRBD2	CASSSLAGTDTQYF
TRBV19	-	CASSNIQGSNQPQHF
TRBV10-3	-	CAISVTAASTDTQYF
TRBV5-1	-	CASSLTGEGTDTQYF
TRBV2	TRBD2	CASSDILAGWNEQYF
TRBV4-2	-	CASSQGKSTDTQYF
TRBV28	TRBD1	CASSKRQGADEQYF
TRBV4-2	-	CASSQGRGAGAGSGYTF
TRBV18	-	CASSHDPGSRDQPQHF
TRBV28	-	CASSLGSTDTQYF
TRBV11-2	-	CASSLGGSYGYTF
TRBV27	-	CASSLSGGAPRQTQYF
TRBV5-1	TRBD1	CASSLYRGEITGELFF
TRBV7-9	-	CASSLGLQGLLYETQYF
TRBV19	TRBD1	CASSPWGTAFNQPQHF
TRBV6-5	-	CASSYSRERGQPQHF
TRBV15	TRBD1	CATSGKDRGTYEQYF